Sequencing of this T cell receptor (beta chain) was carried out in a study of blood T cells in healthy people across ages. This clonotype was detected many times. With 5 bases removed from V and 4 bases from J, the gap between germline ends came to 9 bases. In germline, CDR1 is DFQATT, CDR2 SNEGSKA (reference sequence). The CDR3 contains 11 residues. Alongside a J-beta primer mix, a sample-barcoded 5' primer served in a second PCR lasting about 7 to 12 cycles. TCRdb reprocessed the 5' RACE reads with MiXCR, giving one entry per CDR3 protein. Of roughly 700,000 distinct CDR3 sequences in the sample, about 25% were seen once. These records were also assigned to another study, of T cells of mothers and their children.

The specimen was blood. This receptor was identified in a boy aged 5-17 years in good health. The V and J genes are TRBV20-1 and TRBJ2-7, with D possibly matching TRBD2 (5 bases). In DNA, the CDR3 is TGCAGTGCTGACGGAGGTTACGAGCAGTACTTC. It yields the protein CSADGGYEQYF.